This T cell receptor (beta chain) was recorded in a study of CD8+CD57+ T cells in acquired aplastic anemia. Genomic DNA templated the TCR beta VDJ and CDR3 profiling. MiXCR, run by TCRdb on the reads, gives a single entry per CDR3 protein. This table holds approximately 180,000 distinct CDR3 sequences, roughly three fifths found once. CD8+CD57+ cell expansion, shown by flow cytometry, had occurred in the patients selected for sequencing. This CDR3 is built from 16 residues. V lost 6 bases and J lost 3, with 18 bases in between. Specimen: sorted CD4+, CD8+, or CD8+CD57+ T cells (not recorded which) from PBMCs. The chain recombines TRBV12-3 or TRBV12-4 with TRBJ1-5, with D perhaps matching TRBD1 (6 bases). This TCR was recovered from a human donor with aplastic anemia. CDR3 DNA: TGTGCCAGCAGCCCGAACCCCCGGACAGTCAATCAGCCCCAGCATTTT. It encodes CASSPNPRTVNQPQHF.